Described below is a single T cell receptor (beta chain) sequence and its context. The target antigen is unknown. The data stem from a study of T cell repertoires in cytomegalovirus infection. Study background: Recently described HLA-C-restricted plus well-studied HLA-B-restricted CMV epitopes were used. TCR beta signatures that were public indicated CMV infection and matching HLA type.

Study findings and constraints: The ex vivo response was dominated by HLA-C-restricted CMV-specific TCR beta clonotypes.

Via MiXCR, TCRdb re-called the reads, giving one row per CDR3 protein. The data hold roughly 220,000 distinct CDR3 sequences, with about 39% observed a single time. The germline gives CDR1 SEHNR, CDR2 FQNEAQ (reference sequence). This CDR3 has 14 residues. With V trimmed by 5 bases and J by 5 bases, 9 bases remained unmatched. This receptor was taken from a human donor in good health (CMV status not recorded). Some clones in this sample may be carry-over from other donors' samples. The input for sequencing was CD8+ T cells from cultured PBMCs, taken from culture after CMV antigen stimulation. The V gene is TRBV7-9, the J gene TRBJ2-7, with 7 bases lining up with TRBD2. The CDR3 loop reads CASSPRGRTDEQYF. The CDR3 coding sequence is TGTGCCAGCAGCCCCCGCGGGAGAACGGACGAGCAGTACTTC.